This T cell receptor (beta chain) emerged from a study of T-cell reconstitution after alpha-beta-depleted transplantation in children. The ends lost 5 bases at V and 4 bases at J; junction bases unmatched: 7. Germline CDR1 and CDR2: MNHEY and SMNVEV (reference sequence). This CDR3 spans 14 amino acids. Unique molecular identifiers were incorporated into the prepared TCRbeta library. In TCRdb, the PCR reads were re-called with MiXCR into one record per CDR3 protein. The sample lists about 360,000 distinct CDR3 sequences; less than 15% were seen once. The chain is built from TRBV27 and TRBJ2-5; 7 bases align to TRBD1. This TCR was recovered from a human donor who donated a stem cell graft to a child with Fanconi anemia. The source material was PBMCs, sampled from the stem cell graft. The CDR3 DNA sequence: TGTGCCAGCAGTGCAGTACAGGGGTCAGAGACCCAGTACTTC. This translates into CASSAVQGSETQYF.